This T cell receptor beta chain originates from a study of shared clonotypes between healthy human individuals. Looked up from germline, CDR1 is SGHAT and CDR2 is FQNNGV. V shed 3 bases and J shed 8 bases, with 7 bases lying between them. This CDR3 spans 12 amino acids. This table comes from immunoSEQ multiplex PCR, and its TCRdb copy is limited to in-frame clones, with some not included. The data contain about 660,000 clones, around 72% of them singletons. Sequenced material: memory CD4+ T cells sorted from blood. Subset denoted: CD45RA-negative fraction. The sequence was collected from a woman younger than 45 in good health. The V gene is TRBV11-2, the J gene TRBJ1-4, with unresolved D. CDR3 nucleotides: TGTGCCAGCAGCTTCGTTCGGGAAAAACTGTTTTTT. Its protein is CASSFVREKLFF.